This T cell receptor beta chain was identified during a study of OX40 agonist ivuxolimab in advanced cancers. Points from the study as a whole: There was clonal expansion of CD4+ and CD8+ blood T cells by week 6 at 0.1 to 3.0 mg/kg.

This table comes from immunoSEQ multiplex PCR, and its TCRdb copy is limited to in-frame clones, with some not included. The data contain 65,000 to 80,000 clones, 85% of them seen just once; the ten biggest clones take up 0.55% to 0.85%. This CDR3 region has 12 residues. V was pared by 1 base and J by 7 bases, with 7 bases between. Germline CDR1 is SGHVS and CDR2 is FQNEAQ. Comments on this clone: Its antigen is unidentified.

The rearrangement links TRBV7-8 to TRBJ1-2; no clear D. The sequence was obtained from an adult with an advanced solid tumor such as melanoma, head and neck, liver or kidney cancer. Sequencing was performed on CD4+ or CD8+ T cells sorted from blood, taken in a trial of the OX40 agonist ivuxolimab. CDR3 sequence reads: CASSLGFGGYTF. The CDR3 nucleotides read TGTGCCAGCAGCTTAGGGTTCGGTGGCTACACCTTC.